The TCR beta chain under discussion was sequenced for a study of OX40 agonist ivuxolimab in advanced cancers. The table came from immunoSEQ multiplex PCR; TCRdb's copy has only in-frame clones and leaves some out. The sample lists tens of thousands of clones; about 81% were seen once. Comments on this clone: Its antigen is unidentified.

Study-level results: More expanded clones were found, on average, in CD8+ than in CD4+ T cells. Expansion of clones was among the lowest in partial responders at 0.1-3.0 mg/kg.

A history of autoimmune disease or systemic immunosuppression excluded patients. V shed 3 bases and J shed 2 bases, with 14 bases lying between them. The CDR3 spans 15 residues. The germline V gene has CDR1 SQVTM and CDR2 ANQGSEA. This TCR was recovered from an adult with an advanced solid tumor such as melanoma, head and neck, liver or kidney cancer. This material consisted of CD4+ or CD8+ T cells sorted from blood, taken in a trial of the OX40 agonist ivuxolimab. The chain uses TRBV29-1 and TRBJ2-1; D possibly corresponds to TRBD1 (6 bases). The CDR3 loop is CSVDGIYRAYNEQFF. The CDR3 DNA sequence: TGCAGCGTTGATGGGATCTACAGGGCCTACAATGAGCAGTTCTTC.